This paragraph covers one T cell receptor (beta chain) sequence. Antigen unknown. The memory fraction was CD4+CD45RO+CD25- cells. CDR1 and CDR2 (germline): ENHRY, SYGVKD. J was trimmed by 5 bases and V by 0 bases; bases with no gene match: 5. This CDR3 spans 16 amino acids. Findings of the study overall: The larger cohort examined one V-J beta rearrangement, not whole repertoires. Tumor Tregs overlapped most with tumor, then blood, naive CD4+ cells.

After constant-region reverse-primer amplification, full-length variable regions underwent semi-nested PCR with Nested Universal Primer A. TCRdb re-derived calls from the 5' RACE reads in MiXCR, one entry per CDR3 protein. The table lists fewer than 8,500 distinct CDR3 sequences, around 60% of them singletons, with more than 3.5% in the top ten. The chain links TRBV10-3 to TRBJ2-1, with 9 bases aligning to TRBD2. This TCR came from a female donor with breast cancer. Material: tumor-infiltrating memory CD4+ T cells sorted from the breast tumor. Indicated subset: memory CD4+ T cells, CD4+CD45RO+CD25-. The CDR3 sequence is CAISESGGGAHNEQFF. DNA of the CDR3: TGTGCCATCAGTGAGTCGGGCGGGGGGGCCCACAATGAGCAGTTCTTC.